These 30 T cell receptor beta chains were sequenced from one sample in a study of blood T cell repertoires in COVID-19. Clones were read by immunoSEQ multiplex PCR, and TCRdb kept only the in-frame ones, dropping some. The top ten clones hold about 4.9% of a sample with under 45,000 clones, approximately 86% of them seen once. Sequenced: peripheral blood. Receptors originate from a man aged 35 to 55 with active COVID-19.

The rearrangement uses TRBV4-2 and TRBJ2-3, with 7 nucleotides matching TRBD2. Germline V gives CDR1 LGHNA, CDR2 YNFKEQ. The CDR3 runs 16 residues. V shed 1 base, J shed 3 bases, and the junction held 7 bases outside the gene matches. The DNA of the CDR3 is TGTGCCAGCAGCCAAGCTTGGATTAGCGGGACAGATACGCAGTATTTT. Translating gives CASSQAWISGTDTQYF.

By sample share, this clone is medium-sized. The rearrangement uses TRBV7-9 and TRBJ2-1; TRBD2 matches 9 bases. This CDR3 spans 14 amino acids. The germline V gene has CDR1 SEHNR and CDR2 FQNEAQ (reference sequence). The V segment lost 6 bases and the J segment 7 bases; nucleotides outside the gene matches: 7. The CDR3 reads CASSVAGVWNEQFF. The CDR3 DNA is TGTGCCAGCAGTGTAGCGGGAGTATGGAATGAGCAGTTCTTC.

The chain has TRBV19 and TRBJ1-4, with D possibly matching TRBD1 (5 bases). CDR3 length equals 13 residues. V was shortened by 6 bases and J by 5 bases, with 10 bases between the two germline ends. Germline V gene lookup returns CDR1 LNHDA and CDR2 SQIVND (reference sequence). CDR3 sequence: CASRDSWNEKLFF. The CDR3 DNA sequence: TGTGCCAGTAGAGACAGTTGGAATGAAAAACTGTTTTTT.

The chain carries TRBV23-1 and TRBJ2-6, with D tentatively TRBD2 (5 bases). TRBV23-1 carries the ORF label, with uncertain function. The V end lost 4 bases, the J end lost 0 bases, and 7 bases lay between the germline ends. The CDR3 has 15 amino acids. The CDR3 DNA follows: TGCGCCAGCAGTCCGGGGAGCTCTGGGGCCAACGTCCTGACTTTC. Its translation: CASSPGSSGANVLTF.

V gene TRBV9 combines with J gene TRBJ2-2, with 7 bases lining up with TRBD1. Germline V gene lookup returns CDR1 SGDLS and CDR2 YYNGEE. This CDR3 contains 15 residues. V lost 2 bases to trimming and J lost 1 base; unmatched junction nucleotides: 2. The CDR3 sequence is CASSVRQGNTGELFF. The CDR3 nucleotides are TGTGCCAGCAGCGTGAGACAGGGGAACACCGGGGAGCTGTTTTTT.

V gene TRBV28 combines with J gene TRBJ2-7; D may be TRBD1 (6 bases). V was trimmed by 3 bases and J by 3 bases, leaving 15 bases between them. Germline V gene sequence: CDR1 MDHEN, CDR2 SYDVKM. The CDR3 covers 15 residues. This CDR3 is CASSFPGQKFYEQYF. In DNA, the CDR3 is TGTGCCAGCAGTTTCCCGGGACAAAAATTCTACGAGCAGTACTTC.

The rearrangement links TRBV11-2 to TRBJ2-7, with 8 bases fitting TRBD2. This CDR3 has 15 amino acids. V was pared by 1 base and J by 7 bases, with 9 bases of the junction left unmatched. Germline CDR1 is SGHAT and CDR2 is FQNNGV. Written as DNA, the CDR3 is TGTGCCAGCAGCTTAGCTCCGACTAGCGCCGGGGAGCAGTACTTC. Encoded protein: CASSLAPTSAGEQYF. Together with reference TRBV11-2 and TRBJ2-7, the CDR3 gives the full variable domain: EAGVAQSPRYKIIEKRQSVAFWCNPISGHATLYWYQQILGQGPKLLIQFQNNGVVDDSQLPKDRFSAERLKGVDSTLKIQPAKLEDSAVYLCASSLAPTSAGEQYFGPGTRLTVT.

The chain recombines TRBV18 with TRBJ2-7; TRBD2 is a possible D gene (6 bases). V lost 6 bases to trimming and J lost 2 bases, with 14 bases between them. There are 14 residues in the CDR3. The germline gives CDR1 KGHSH, CDR2 LQKENI. As DNA, the CDR3 is TGTGCCAGCTCTCGCGGGGCCCAAACCTACGAGCAGTACTTC. This gives the protein CASSRGAQTYEQYF.

The chain carries TRBV15 and TRBJ2-3; a possible D gene is TRBD2 (6 bases). The CDR3 runs 16 residues. The germline V gene has CDR1 LNHNV and CDR2 YYDKDF (reference sequence). Trimming stripped 5 bases from V and 1 base from J, with 16 bases between. CDR3: CATSSVLREGTDTQYF. In DNA, the CDR3 is TGTGCCACCAGCTCGGTTTTGCGGGAAGGCACAGATACGCAGTATTTT.

The chain is built from TRBV5-1 and TRBJ2-1; 10 bases map to TRBD2. Per the germline V gene, CDR1 is SGHRS and CDR2 is YFSETQ. V lost 7 bases, J lost 0 bases, and 7 bases stayed unmatched. This CDR3 is built from 16 residues. The CDR3 DNA follows: TGCGCCAGCGGCAATATAGCGGGAGGCTCCTACAATGAGCAGTTCTTC. Its protein is CASGNIAGGSYNEQFF.

The V gene is TRBV27, the J gene TRBJ1-2; D is ambiguous. With 5 bases removed from V and 10 bases from J, the gap between germline ends came to 26 bases. Germline V lookup: CDR1 MNHEY, CDR2 SMNVEV (reference sequence). This CDR3 comprises 16 residues. CDR3 loop: CASSPRDGVGLQLYTF. DNA of the CDR3: TGTGCCAGCAGTCCCCGGGATGGAGTGGGTCTCCAACTCTACACCTTC.

The rearrangement links TRBV11-2 to TRBJ2-1, with 7 nucleotides matching TRBD2. Germline CDR1 is SGHAT and CDR2 is FQNNGV. CDR3 size: 14 residues. Losses at the gene ends were 5 bases for V and 9 bases for J; bases not matched to a gene: 10. The CDR3 DNA is TGTGCCAGCAGCGAAGGGACTACGGGTAGTGAGCAGTTCTTC. Its protein product is CASSEGTTGSEQFF. Supplemented by reference TRBV11-2 and TRBJ2-1, the full variable domain reads EAGVAQSPRYKIIEKRQSVAFWCNPISGHATLYWYQQILGQGPKLLIQFQNNGVVDDSQLPKDRFSAERLKGVDSTLKIQPAKLEDSAVYLCASSEGTTGSEQFFGPGTRLTVL.

The J gene is TRBJ2-7, the V gene TRBV29-1; a possible D gene is TRBD2 (6 bases). CDR3 length: 16 residues. Germline CDR1 SQVTM, CDR2 ANQGSEA. V was cut by 3 bases and J by 0 bases, with 18 bases left in between. This CDR3 is CSVDLTSRRGSYEQYF. CDR3 nucleotide sequence: TGCAGCGTTGACCTCACGTCGCGGCGGGGCTCCTACGAGCAGTACTTC.

This clone came up a few times. This chain joins TRBV7-6 and TRBJ2-1; 14 positions match TRBD2. V shed 3 bases, J shed 13 bases, and the junction held 8 bases outside the gene matches. This CDR3 contains 15 residues. Per germline, CDR1 SGHVS and CDR2 FNYEAQ. Written as DNA, the CDR3 is TGTGCCAGCAGCTTCCGGACTAGCGGGAGGACAAGCCAGTTCTTC. Its protein is CASSFRTSGRTSQFF. Full variable domain (outside the CDR3, taken from reference TRBV7-6 and TRBJ2-1): GAGVSQSPRYKVTKRGQDVALRCDPISGHVSLYWYRQALGQGPEFLTYFNYEAQQDKSGLPNDRFSAERPEGSISTLTIQRTEQRDSAMYRCASSFRTSGRTSQFFGPGTRLTVL.

The chain uses TRBV30 and TRBJ1-3; 9 nucleotides align to TRBD1. Germline CDR1 and CDR2: GTSNPN and SVGIG (reference sequence). V gave up 4 bases and J gave up 1 base; unmatched junction bases: 14. The CDR3 sequence is 18 residues long. CDR3 in amino acids: CAWTRLFGTGRSGNTIYF. In DNA form, the CDR3 reads TGTGCCTGGACGCGATTGTTTGGGACAGGGCGTTCTGGAAACACCATATATTTT.

This clone was seen a single time. The chain couples TRBV6-2 or TRBV6-3 to TRBJ1-1; TRBD1 aligns across 8 bases. The junction had 11 bases not matched to a gene; V was cut back by 2 bases and J by 6 bases. Germline values: CDR1 MNHEY, CDR2 SVGEGT. There are 16 residues in the CDR3. CDR3 sequence: CASSYRPTGEGSEAFF. DNA for the CDR3: TGTGCCAGCAGTTACCGACCGACAGGGGAAGGGTCTGAAGCTTTCTTT.

This chain links TRBV6-5 with TRBJ2-7, with TRBD2 identical over 7 bases. This CDR3 region has 15 residues. Germline V gives CDR1 MNHEY, CDR2 SVGAGI. V shed 8 bases and J 0 bases; nucleotides not matched to a gene: 10. Written as DNA, the CDR3 is TGTGCCAGCGAGGAGGGGAGGGCTTCCTCCTACGAGCAGTACTTC. Its translation: CASEEGRASSYEQYF.

The chain uses TRBV27 and TRBJ2-6; a possible D gene is TRBD1 (5 bases). CDR3 length: 18 amino acids. Trimming removed 4 bases from V and 0 bases from J, with 16 bases in between. Germline lookup yields CDR1 MNHEY and CDR2 SMNVEV (reference sequence). This CDR3 is CASSSDRGSTSGANVLTF. CDR3 nucleotide sequence: TGTGCCAGCAGTTCGGATAGGGGCTCCACCTCTGGGGCCAACGTCCTGACTTTC.

The chain employs TRBV11-2 and TRBJ2-7; the match to TRBD2 covers 7 bases. The CDR3 is 14 amino acids. Per germline, CDR1 SGHAT and CDR2 FQNNGV. After removal of 8 bases from V and 2 bases from J, the junction contained 9 bases not matched to a gene. As DNA, the CDR3 is TGTGCCAGCCGGAGCGGGACGGTCCCCTACGAGCAGTACTTC. This encodes CASRSGTVPYEQYF.

The chain employs TRBV6-1 and TRBJ1-6; D remains ambiguous. The CDR3 loop spans 14 amino acids. Trimming cost V 3 bases and J 11 bases, with 14 bases left between them. The germline gives CDR1 MNHNS, CDR2 SASEGT. The CDR3 protein is CASSDAPTEAPLHF. The CDR3 coding sequence is TGTGCCAGCAGTGACGCCCCGACCGAGGCACCCCTCCACTTT.

V gene TRBV29-1 combines with J gene TRBJ2-1; 11 nucleotides agree with TRBD1. This CDR3 spans 14 amino acids. Germline V gene data show CDR1 as SQVTM and CDR2 as ANQGSEA. Unmatched junction bases numbered 6, after V lost 1 base and J lost 10 bases. The CDR3 spells CSVEVGQGAGEQFF. The CDR3 coding sequence is TGCAGCGTTGAAGTTGGACAGGGGGCGGGAGAGCAGTTCTTC.

Only one count was recorded for this clone. Here the CDR3 DNA reads TGTGCCATCTCTAGCGGAGTTCTAACAAATGAGCAGTTCTTC. Protein: CAISSGVLTNEQFF. This chain connects TRBV10-3 to TRBJ2-1, with 7 bases lining up with TRBD2. CDR1 is ENHRY and CDR2 is SYGVKD in the germline V gene. CDR3 length: 14 amino acids. V was pared by 8 bases and J by 7 bases, with 11 bases of the junction left unmatched.

This chain connects TRBV6-2 or TRBV6-3 to TRBJ2-7; 9 bases agree with TRBD2. Germline CDR1 is MNHEY and CDR2 is SVGEGT. V lost 0 bases to trimming and J lost 3 bases; unmatched junction nucleotides: 6. The CDR3 spans 16 residues. CDR3 amino acids: CASSYSSLAGNYEQYF. The CDR3 DNA reads as TGTGCCAGCAGTTACTCGAGTCTAGCGGGGAACTACGAGCAGTACTTC.

This clone was recorded a few times. The chain recombines TRBV28 with TRBJ1-1; D is possibly TRBD1 (5 bases). The length of the CDR3 is 15 residues. The V gene's germline CDR1 is MDHEN and CDR2 SYDVKM. Trimming left V 5 bases short and J 4 bases short, with 17 bases between. CDR3 in DNA: TGTGCCAGCAGTCGCCCTGACCTGGGGGGCACTGAAGCTTTCTTT. Translation gives CASSRPDLGGTEAFF.

The rearrangement joins TRBV12-5 to TRBJ1-2, with D possibly matching TRBD1 (6 bases). This CDR3 is 15 amino acids long. The V gene's germline CDR1 is LGHNT and CDR2 FRNRAP. The ends were cut back, 1 base at V and 7 bases at J, with 16 bases in the middle. The CDR3 region has the DNA TGTGCTAGTGGTTTGGGCGCCCCAGGGGTGGCTGGCTACACCTTC. Residues: CASGLGAPGVAGYTF. The full variable domain, completed using reference TRBV12-5 and TRBJ1-2, is DARVTQTPRHKVTEMGQEVTMRCQPILGHNTVFWYRQTMMQGLELLAYFRNRAPLDDSGMPKDRFSAEMPDATLATLKIQPSEPRDSAVYFCASGLGAPGVAGYTFGSGTRLTVV.

The CDR3 loop is CATSRDLVYQETQYF. The CDR3 DNA is TGTGCCACCAGCAGAGATCTTGTGTACCAAGAGACCCAGTACTTC. The rearrangement uses TRBV15 and TRBJ2-5; D not resolved. The V and J ends lost 0 bases and 0 bases respectively, with 8 bases between them. The V gene's germline CDR1 is LNHNV and CDR2 YYDKDF (reference sequence). The CDR3 covers 15 residues. The full variable domain, with the rest looked up from reference TRBV15 and TRBJ2-5, is DAMVIQNPRYQVTQFGKPVTLSCSQTLNHNVMYWYQQKSSQAPKLLFHYYDKDFNNEADTPDNFQSRRPNTSFCFLDIRSPGLGDTAMYLCATSRDLVYQETQYFGPGTRLLVL.

The chain recombines TRBV19 with TRBJ1-2; tentative D call: TRBD1 (5 bases). The CDR3 sequence is 14 residues long. Deletions cut 1 base from V and 7 bases from J, with 13 bases between. Looked up from germline, CDR1 is LNHDA and CDR2 is SQIVND (reference sequence). The CDR3: CASSIVGGSSGYTF. CDR3 nucleotides: TGTGCCAGTAGTATAGTCGGGGGATCTTCTGGCTACACCTTC.

The chain uses TRBV28 and TRBJ1-2; 9 positions agree with TRBD1. CDR3 length equals 13 residues. Germline values: CDR1 MDHEN, CDR2 SYDVKM. Unmatched junction bases numbered 8, after V lost 7 bases and J lost 8 bases. CDR3 protein: CASTWDRADGYTF. The CDR3 coding sequence is TGTGCCAGCACATGGGACAGGGCGGACGGCTACACCTTC.

The chain is built from TRBV4-1 and TRBJ2-1; 10 bases are shared with TRBD2. This CDR3 is built from 20 residues. V dropped 3 bases and J dropped 0; count of bases not matched to a gene: 14. Per germline, CDR1 MGHRA and CDR2 YSYEKL. CDR3 in amino acids: CASSHPMALAGKSSYNEQFF. CDR3 in DNA: TGCGCCAGCAGCCACCCCATGGCACTAGCGGGGAAAAGCTCCTACAATGAGCAGTTCTTC.

The chain has TRBV28 and TRBJ2-3, with TRBD1 matching over 7 bases. The V segment lost 6 bases and the J segment 5 bases; nucleotides outside the gene matches: 8. Germline assignment: CDR1 MDHEN and CDR2 SYDVKM. The CDR3 has 14 residues. The CDR3 DNA reads as TGTGCCAGCAGCCATACACAGGGGATAGATACGCAGTATTTT. Translating gives CASSHTQGIDTQYF. Together with reference TRBV28 and TRBJ2-3, the CDR3 gives the full variable domain: DVKVTQSSRYLVKRTGEKVFLECVQDMDHENMFWYRQDPGLGLRLIYFSYDVKMKEKGDIPEGYSVSREKKERFSLILESASTNQTSMYLCASSHTQGIDTQYFGPGTRLTVL.